Listed below are T cell receptor beta chains from one sample, sequenced in a study of a mutant IDH1 vaccine in newly diagnosed glioma. Data came from immunoSEQ multiplex PCR; TCRdb stores just in-frame clones and leaves some out. The sample lists 70,000 to 95,000 clones; around 80% were seen once. The sequenced sample was PBMCs, obtained from a glioma patient treated with radiotherapy, temozolomide or both. The receptor source for this set is a man aged 35 to 55 with glioma. Some clones in this sample may be carry-over from other donors' samples. Both conserved end residues are part of each CDR3. The order of the fields is V gene, J gene, clone size, D gene, CDR3 DNA, CDR3 protein. The D gene is left open where the match is weak. Expanded clones are given a class, and other clones once, few, many or no size at all.

v_gene: TRBV5-3
j_gene: TRBJ1-2
abundance: NA
d_gene: NA
CDR3nt: TGTGCCAGAAGCCGTCCGGACGGAGACCCTATGGGCTACACCTTC
CDR3aa: CARSRPDGDPMGYTF

v_gene: TRBV10-3
j_gene: TRBJ2-1
abundance: NA
d_gene: NA
CDR3nt: TGTGCCATCAGGGGGCAGAGGTCCTACAATGAGCAGTTCTTC
CDR3aa: CAIRGQRSYNEQFF

v_gene: TRBV10-2
j_gene: TRBJ1-5
abundance: once
d_gene: NA
CDR3nt: TGCGCCAGCAGTGTGGGGGGTCGGCAGCCCCAGCATTTT
CDR3aa: CASSVGGRQPQHF

v_gene: TRBV4-2
j_gene: TRBJ1-6
abundance: once
d_gene: NA
CDR3nt: TGTGCCAGCAGCCAGGATCAGGATTATTCACCCCTCCACTTT
CDR3aa: CASSQDQDYSPLHF

v_gene: TRBV13
j_gene: TRBJ2-5
abundance: NA
d_gene: NA
CDR3nt: TGTGCCAGCAGCTCCAGGGGCGGGGGACCCCAAGAGACCCAGTACTTC
CDR3aa: CASSSRGGGPQETQYF

v_gene: TRBV4-2
j_gene: TRBJ1-2
abundance: NA
d_gene: NA
CDR3nt: TGTGCCAGCAGCCAAGTCACGGGGGGAGGCTACACCTTC
CDR3aa: CASSQVTGGGYTF

v_gene: TRBV18
j_gene: TRBJ2-7
abundance: NA
d_gene: NA
CDR3nt: TGTGCCAGCTCACACGACCGGGTCGGCGAGCAGTACTTC
CDR3aa: CASSHDRVGEQYF

v_gene: TRBV2
j_gene: TRBJ1-4
abundance: NA
d_gene: TRBD1
CDR3nt: TGTGCCAGCAGGGAACAGGGGGAAAAACTGTTTTTT
CDR3aa: CASREQGEKLFF

v_gene: TRBV6-6
j_gene: TRBJ2-5
abundance: NA
d_gene: NA
CDR3nt: TGTGCCAGCAGATCGTTGGGGGGCTCTGAGACCCAGTACTTC
CDR3aa: CASRSLGGSETQYF

v_gene: TRBV7-9
j_gene: TRBJ2-7
abundance: NA
d_gene: NA
CDR3nt: TGTGCCAGCAGCATGCCTAGACCCATCTACGAGCAGTACTTC
CDR3aa: CASSMPRPIYEQYF

v_gene: TRBV7-9
j_gene: TRBJ2-2
abundance: NA
d_gene: NA
CDR3nt: TGTGCCAGCAGCTTACGTAATGCGGCAGGGATCACCGGGGAGCTGTTTTTT
CDR3aa: CASSLRNAAGITGELFF

v_gene: TRBV11-2
j_gene: TRBJ1-5
abundance: NA
d_gene: NA
CDR3nt: TGTGCCAGCAGTCCCGAGGTTAGGGGGACCCAGCATTTT
CDR3aa: CASSPEVRGTQHF

v_gene: TRBV4-2
j_gene: TRBJ2-5
abundance: NA
d_gene: TRBD2
CDR3nt: TGTGCCAGCAGCCAGCGGGGGCAAGAGACCCAGTACTTC
CDR3aa: CASSQRGQETQYF

v_gene: TRBV5-4
j_gene: TRBJ2-1
abundance: NA
d_gene: TRBD2
CDR3nt: TGTGCCAGCAGCTTGGGGCTAGCGGGGTACAATGAGCAGTTCTTC
CDR3aa: CASSLGLAGYNEQFF

v_gene: TRBV5-1
j_gene: TRBJ2-5
abundance: NA
d_gene: NA
CDR3nt: TGCGCCAGCAGCTTGGGTGGGAGTGGGGCAGAGACCCAGTACTTC
CDR3aa: CASSLGGSGAETQYF

v_gene: TRBV9
j_gene: TRBJ1-2
abundance: NA
d_gene: NA
CDR3nt: TGTGCCAGCAGCGTAGGAGGCAGGGTGGACTATGGCTACACCTTC
CDR3aa: CASSVGGRVDYGYTF

v_gene: TRBV6-1
j_gene: TRBJ2-7
abundance: NA
d_gene: NA
CDR3nt: TGTGCCCTCAAAGGGCTAGCAGGCTACGAGCAGTACTTC
CDR3aa: CALKGLAGYEQYF

v_gene: TRBV4-2
j_gene: TRBJ2-7
abundance: NA
d_gene: TRBD1
CDR3nt: TGTGCCAGCAGCCATGGCCAGGGACAGGGGTCCTACGAGCAGTACTTC
CDR3aa: CASSHGQGQGSYEQYF

v_gene: TRBV5-1
j_gene: TRBJ2-5
abundance: NA
d_gene: TRBD2
CDR3nt: TGCGCCAGCAGCGTGATGGCGAGCGGGGGGGCCGAGACCCAGTACTTC
CDR3aa: CASSVMASGGAETQYF

v_gene: TRBV29-1
j_gene: TRBJ1-4
abundance: NA
d_gene: NA
CDR3nt: TGCAGCGCCCGATTGGACGGTAATGAAAAACTGTTTTTT
CDR3aa: CSARLDGNEKLFF

v_gene: TRBV14
j_gene: TRBJ1-2
abundance: NA
d_gene: NA
CDR3nt: TGTGCCAGCAGCCAAGATGGAAAGTATGGCTACACCTTC
CDR3aa: CASSQDGKYGYTF

v_gene: TRBV6-5
j_gene: TRBJ1-1
abundance: NA
d_gene: NA
CDR3nt: TGTGCCAGCAGTTCACCCAGGGAAAACACTGAAGCTTTCTTT
CDR3aa: CASSSPRENTEAFF

v_gene: TRBV5-1
j_gene: TRBJ1-1
abundance: NA
d_gene: TRBD1
CDR3nt: TGCGCCAGTACACGGGGACAGGCGTCGATGAACACTGAAGCTTTCTTT
CDR3aa: CASTRGQASMNTEAFF

v_gene: TRBV5-5
j_gene: TRBJ2-1
abundance: NA
d_gene: TRBD2
CDR3nt: TGTGCCAGCAGCTTGGGCGGGGGGGGTTACAATGAGCAGTTCTTC
CDR3aa: CASSLGGGGYNEQFF

v_gene: TRBV5-8
j_gene: TRBJ1-4
abundance: NA
d_gene: NA
CDR3nt: TGTGCCAGCAGCTCGGAGCACAGAAGTTATGAAAAACTGTTTTTT
CDR3aa: CASSSEHRSYEKLFF

v_gene: TRBV6-5
j_gene: TRBJ2-2
abundance: NA
d_gene: TRBD1
CDR3nt: TGTGCCAGCAGCCGGACAGGGAAAGCCGGGGAGCTGTTTTTT
CDR3aa: CASSRTGKAGELFF

v_gene: TRBV2
j_gene: TRBJ2-1
abundance: NA
d_gene: TRBD2
CDR3nt: TGTGCCAGCAGGCCCGGGACTAGCCCTATCTCCTACAATGAGCAGTTCTTC
CDR3aa: CASRPGTSPISYNEQFF

v_gene: TRBV2
j_gene: TRBJ1-2
abundance: NA
d_gene: NA
CDR3nt: TGTGCCAGCAGTGAAGCTCAGGACTATGGCTACACCTTC
CDR3aa: CASSEAQDYGYTF

v_gene: TRBV2
j_gene: TRBJ2-5
abundance: NA
d_gene: NA
CDR3nt: TGTGCCAGCAGTGTCCGCGGGGAGACCCAGTACTTC
CDR3aa: CASSVRGETQYF

v_gene: TRBV29-1
j_gene: TRBJ2-7
abundance: NA
d_gene: NA
CDR3nt: TGCAGCGTTTTAGACCCGTACGAGCAGTACTTC
CDR3aa: CSVLDPYEQYF

v_gene: TRBV7-2
j_gene: TRBJ2-6
abundance: NA
d_gene: NA
CDR3nt: TGTGCCAGCAGCTTAGCGGGTGGGGCCAACGTCCTGACTTTC
CDR3aa: CASSLAGGANVLTF

v_gene: TRBV4-2
j_gene: TRBJ1-1
abundance: NA
d_gene: NA
CDR3nt: TGTGCCAGCAGCCAAGAGGTAGTGAACACTGAAGCTTTCTTT
CDR3aa: CASSQEVVNTEAFF

v_gene: TRBV7-2
j_gene: TRBJ1-1
abundance: NA
d_gene: NA
CDR3nt: TGTGCCAGCAGCTCCCAGGGGCGCATGAACACTGAAGCTTTCTTT
CDR3aa: CASSSQGRMNTEAFF

v_gene: TRBV6-1
j_gene: TRBJ1-5
abundance: NA
d_gene: TRBD1
CDR3nt: TGTGCCAGCAGGGACAGGGTGGTTTTGAATCAGCCCCAGCATTTT
CDR3aa: CASRDRVVLNQPQHF

v_gene: TRBV6-5
j_gene: TRBJ2-1
abundance: NA
d_gene: NA
CDR3nt: TGTGCCAGCAAGGGGCGGGAATCCAATGAGCAGTTCTTC
CDR3aa: CASKGRESNEQFF

v_gene: TRBV19
j_gene: TRBJ2-6
abundance: NA
d_gene: NA
CDR3nt: TGTGCCAGTACCGCTACGATCTCTGGGGCCAACGTCCTGACTTTC
CDR3aa: CASTATISGANVLTF

v_gene: TRBV10-3
j_gene: TRBJ2-1
abundance: NA
d_gene: NA
CDR3nt: TGTGCCATCGGAAGACTCGACAGCTATGAGCAGTTCTTC
CDR3aa: CAIGRLDSYEQFF

v_gene: TRBV30
j_gene: TRBJ2-3
abundance: NA
d_gene: NA
CDR3nt: TGTGCCTGGAGTGTACTTAGTGGAGATACGCAGTATTTT
CDR3aa: CAWSVLSGDTQYF

v_gene: TRBV5-1
j_gene: TRBJ2-5
abundance: NA
d_gene: NA
CDR3nt: TGCGCCAGCAGCTTGGAGCCGGGTCAAGAGACCCGGTACTTC
CDR3aa: CASSLEPGQETRYF

v_gene: TRBV7-2
j_gene: TRBJ1-6
abundance: NA
d_gene: TRBD1
CDR3nt: TGTGCCAGCAGCTCCTCTAGGGGGCGCGATTCACCCCTCCACTTT
CDR3aa: CASSSSRGRDSPLHF

v_gene: TRBV5-6
j_gene: TRBJ1-2
abundance: NA
d_gene: TRBD1
CDR3nt: TGTGCCAGCAGCTCGGACAGGGGCCGGCGAGGCTACACCTTC
CDR3aa: CASSSDRGRRGYTF

v_gene: TRBV30
j_gene: TRBJ1-1
abundance: NA
d_gene: NA
CDR3nt: TGTGCCTGGGCGGGGGTGCACACTGAAGCTTTCTTT
CDR3aa: CAWAGVHTEAFF

v_gene: TRBV6-5
j_gene: TRBJ1-6
abundance: NA
d_gene: NA
CDR3nt: TGTGCCAGCAGCACAGGGTTGTCCTATAATTCACCCCTCCACTTT
CDR3aa: CASSTGLSYNSPLHF

v_gene: TRBV2
j_gene: TRBJ1-1
abundance: once
d_gene: TRBD1
CDR3nt: TGTGCCAGCAGTGGACAGGGTCGGGTAGACACTGAAGCTTTCTTT
CDR3aa: CASSGQGRVDTEAFF

v_gene: TRBV4-2
j_gene: TRBJ1-2
abundance: NA
d_gene: TRBD1
CDR3nt: TGTGCCAGCAGCACACAGGGGAAGGCTGGCTACACCTTC
CDR3aa: CASSTQGKAGYTF

v_gene: TRBV5-1
j_gene: TRBJ2-3
abundance: few
d_gene: NA
CDR3nt: TGCGCCAGCAGCTTGACACAAGGGATAATCACAGATACGCAGTATTTT
CDR3aa: CASSLTQGIITDTQYF

v_gene: TRBV14
j_gene: TRBJ1-4
abundance: NA
d_gene: NA
CDR3nt: TGTGCCAGCAGCCAAGCTCGGAGGGAGACTAATGAAAAACTGTTTTTT
CDR3aa: CASSQARRETNEKLFF

v_gene: TRBV6-1
j_gene: TRBJ2-7
abundance: NA
d_gene: TRBD1
CDR3nt: TGTGCCAGCAGAGAACGACAGGGGGTCTCCTACGAGCAGTACTTC
CDR3aa: CASRERQGVSYEQYF

v_gene: TRBV5-4
j_gene: TRBJ1-3
abundance: NA
d_gene: TRBD1
CDR3nt: TGTGCCAGCAGCTCGGGGGGAGGGGGCGCTGGCTCTGGAAACACCATATATTTT
CDR3aa: CASSSGGGGAGSGNTIYF

v_gene: TRBV6-5
j_gene: TRBJ1-3
abundance: NA
d_gene: NA
CDR3nt: TGTGCCAGCAGTTATTTGAGGGGTTCGAGAAACACCATATATTTT
CDR3aa: CASSYLRGSRNTIYF